The next 16 T cell receptor beta chains were all read from a single sample in a study of response to subunit inactivated influenza vaccine. One entry per CDR3 protein, called by TCRdb with MiXCR from the RT-PCR reads. This table has 500,000 to 700,000 distinct CDR3 sequences, under 25% appearing once. The sample was also linked to a second study, of T cells expressing NK-cell markers. That report notes: The authors made TCR beta cDNA libraries by 5'RACE template switching. This switching added a universal primer site and UMIs.

Sequences were derived from CD4+ T cells sorted from PBMCs, sampled 11 to 12 days after vaccination. The origin of the receptors is a man aged 50 to 59 who received an inactivated influenza vaccine.

There are many counts of this clonotype. The gene calls are TRBV10-2 and TRBJ2-3; either TRBD1 or TRBD2 may fit D (6 bases each). The V gene lost 6 bases and the J gene lost 3 bases, with 19 bases spanning the gap. Germline CDR1 WSHSY, CDR2 SAAADI. The CDR3 spans 16 residues. The DNA for the CDR3 is TGCGCCAGCAGGGGGGGTCAGGGGCGCGTGACAGATACGCAGTATTTT. It is translated as CASRGGQGRVTDTQYF.

A few counts support this clonotype. The chain uses TRBV6-5 and TRBJ2-7; tentative D call: TRBD2 (5 bases). Germline assignment: CDR1 MNHEY and CDR2 SVGAGI. This CDR3 comprises 15 residues. V was trimmed by 1 base and J by 3 bases, leaving 13 bases between them. The CDR3: CASSYYRDFDYEQYF. Here the CDR3 DNA reads TGTGCCAGCAGTTACTACCGGGATTTCGACTACGAGCAGTACTTC.

This chain uses TRBV29-1 with TRBJ2-5; D is uncertain. CDR1 and CDR2 from the germline V gene are SQVTM and ANQGSEA. V was trimmed by 4 bases and J by 5 bases, leaving 11 bases between them. CDR3 length: 12 amino acids. CDR3 residues: CSVGVGRETQYF. Written as DNA, the CDR3 is TGCAGCGTTGGGGTGGGTAGGGAGACCCAGTACTTC.

This clonotype has ten or more counts. V gene TRBV29-1 combines with J gene TRBJ2-3; no definite D call. This CDR3 has 14 amino acids. CDR1 SQVTM and CDR2 ANQGSEA come from the germline V gene. V lost 5 bases, J lost 4 bases, and 16 bases lay in between. The CDR3 coding sequence is TGCAGCGTTCAAACGGGCTTGGGTGCAGATACGCAGTATTTT. Translated, it gives CSVQTGLGADTQYF.

The V gene is TRBV7-9, the J gene TRBJ1-2, with a possible D match to TRBD1 (6 bases). Germline-derived CDR1 and CDR2 are SEHNR and FQNEAQ (reference sequence). The CDR3 totals 15 residues. Trimming removed 5 bases at V and 0 bases at J, with 13 bases between. CDR3 in DNA: TGTGCCAGCAGCCCCGGGACAAGGACTAACTATGGCTACACCTTC. Protein sequence: CASSPGTRTNYGYTF.

The chain uses TRBV12-3 or TRBV12-4 and TRBJ2-1; a weak D match, TRBD2 (6 bases). CDR3 length: 14 amino acids. V was clipped by 6 bases and J by 3 bases, with 12 bases between them. The CDR3 region is CASSAGSDYNEQFF. The CDR3 region has the DNA TGTGCCAGCAGCGCGGGAAGCGACTACAATGAGCAGTTCTTC.

CDR3 in DNA: TGTGCCAGCAGGCCCCCGCTAGCTCTGGACGAGCAGTACTTC. Translated, it gives CASRPPLALDEQYF. The gene calls are TRBV5-5 and TRBJ2-7; D may be TRBD2 (5 bases). V gave up 5 bases and J gave up 5 bases, with 17 bases separating them. The CDR3 length is 14 residues. CDR1 is SGHKS and CDR2 is YYEKEE in the germline V gene (reference sequence).

The chain carries TRBV5-6 and TRBJ2-7; a possible D gene is TRBD2 (6 bases). Germline CDR1 and CDR2: SGHDT and YYEEEE. This CDR3 contains 15 residues. The V end was cut by 6 bases, the J end by 4 bases, with 20 bases between. CDR3 amino acids: CASNMAGGVIYEQYF. The CDR3 DNA reads as TGTGCCAGCAACATGGCGGGCGGGGTTATTTACGAGCAGTACTTC.

This clonotype has more than one count but fewer than ten. This chain connects TRBV9 to TRBJ2-2; D is undetermined. Germline assignment: CDR1 SGDLS and CDR2 YYNGEE. V lost 0 bases, J lost 1 base, and 4 bases lay in between. The CDR3 consists of 14 residues. CDR3: CASSVAVNTGELFF. CDR3 in DNA: TGTGCCAGCAGCGTAGCAGTGAACACCGGGGAGCTGTTTTTT.

This clonotype was seen more than once but under ten times. This sequence joins TRBV5-5 and TRBJ1-5; tentatively, D is TRBD1 (5 bases). Between the trimmed V and J ends, which lost 4 bases and 1 base, there was a span of 12 bases. The CDR3 spans 15 residues. Germline values: CDR1 SGHKS, CDR2 YYEKEE (reference sequence). CDR3 protein: CASSPGHGSNQPQHF. CDR3 bases: TGTGCCAGCAGCCCTGGACACGGGAGCAATCAGCCCCAGCATTTT. Together with reference TRBV5-5 and TRBJ1-5, the CDR3 gives the full variable domain: DAGVTQSPTHLIKTRGQQVTLRCSPISGHKSVSWYQQVLGQGPQFIFQYYEKEERGRGNFPDRFSARQFPNYSSELNVNALLLGDSALYLCASSPGHGSNQPQHFGDGTRLSIL.

The J gene is TRBJ2-1, the V gene TRBV24-1; 12 positions match TRBD2. CDR3 size: 17 residues. V lost 4 bases and J lost 4; bases outside the gene matches: 7. Germline V gene sequence: CDR1 KGHDR, CDR2 SFDVKD. CDR3 DNA sequence: TGTGCCACCAGTGACAGGACTAGCGGGAATAGTTACAATGAGCAGTTCTTC. Its protein product is CATSDRTSGNSYNEQFF.

The gene calls are TRBV5-1 and TRBJ2-1; D remains unclear. Trimming removed 5 bases from V and 0 bases from J, with 9 bases in between. The CDR3 is made up of 14 amino acids. Per the germline V gene, CDR1 is SGHRS and CDR2 is YFSETQ. In DNA form, the CDR3 reads TGCGCCAGCAGACCCCTGAGCTCCTACAATGAGCAGTTCTTC. This sequence encodes CASRPLSSYNEQFF.

The chain joins TRBV5-1 to TRBJ2-3; TRBD1 aligns across 8 bases. This CDR3 is 15 amino acids long. Germline V CDR1 and CDR2: SGHRS, YFSETQ. V lost 3 bases and J lost 5; bases outside the gene matches: 8. The CDR3 bases are TGCGCCAGCAGCTCAGGGGGCGCAAGGGTAGATACGCAGTATTTT. Encoded protein: CASSSGGARVDTQYF.

This clonotype occurred a few times. V gene TRBV7-8 combines with J gene TRBJ2-2; 14 nucleotides line up with TRBD2. The CDR3 consists of 18 residues. Germline V gene lookup returns CDR1 SGHVS and CDR2 FQNEAQ. With V trimmed by 5 bases and J by 1 base, 6 bases remained unmatched. CDR3 coding DNA: TGTGCCAGCAGCCCCGGACTAGCGGGAGGTGTGAACACCGGGGAGCTGTTTTTT. Encoded protein: CASSPGLAGGVNTGELFF.

The chain couples TRBV12-3 or TRBV12-4 to TRBJ1-2, with D unresolved. V was clipped by 5 bases and J by 2 bases, with 18 bases between them. There are 16 residues in the CDR3. CDR3 sequence: CASSPLDRPSNYGYTF. The DNA of the CDR3 is TGTGCCAGCAGTCCCCTCGACCGTCCCTCCAACTATGGCTACACCTTC.

The chain is built from TRBV7-9 and TRBJ2-5; the D gene is possibly TRBD2 (5 bases). The germline gives CDR1 SEHNR, CDR2 FQNEAQ (reference sequence). The V gene lost 5 bases and the J gene lost 5 bases, with 12 bases spanning the gap. The CDR3 covers 13 residues. CDR3 in amino acids: CASSLGMGETQYF. CDR3 DNA sequence: TGTGCCAGCAGCCTCGGGATGGGGGAGACCCAGTACTTC.